This T cell receptor (beta chain) was sequenced during a study of Ad26.COV2.S vaccination and SARS-CoV-2 variants. Study context: Donor participated within the Ad26.COV2.S arm of the COV1001 trial.

Described treatment: some 20 received Ad26.COV2.S at low or high dose, single or two shots; several received placebo; per-sample allocation not given. Sampling occurred on day 63 after the first vaccine or placebo injection. This adult donor, from Boston, was 18-55 years old. The ends lost 2 bases at V and 4 bases at J; junction bases unmatched: 8. The CDR3 has 16 amino acids. Germline loops: CDR1 SGHTA, CDR2 FQGTGA. The repertoire was sequenced with immunoSEQ multiplex PCR; TCRdb's copy has only in-frame clones and lacks some. The sample lists about 350,000 clones, less than 90% occurring once. This specimen consisted of peripheral blood, obtained in a trial of Ad26.COV2.S vaccine versus placebo. This TCR derives from a person between 18 and 59 years old who received the Ad26.COV2.S COVID-19 vaccine or a placebo. The chain recombines TRBV7-3 with TRBJ1-1; the match to TRBD1 covers 9 bases. CDR3 nucleotides: TGTGCCAGCAGCTTACAGAACAGGGGGCAGCGCACTGAAGCTTTCTTT. Amino acid sequence: CASSLQNRGQRTEAFF. Combining the CDR3 with reference TRBV7-3 and TRBJ1-1 gives the whole variable domain GAGVSQTPSNKVTEKGKYVELRCDPISGHTALYWYRQSLGQGPEFLIYFQGTGAADDSGLPNDRFFAVRPEGSVSTLKIQRTERGDSAVYLCASSLQNRGQRTEAFFGQGTRLTVV.